This TCR beta chain was identified in a study of T cells in Graves' hyperthyroidism and ophthalmopathy. Study results and limitations: By a 13 V-J model, ophthalmopathy was set apart from stable hyperthyroidism. Appearing also in blood were most of the thyroid clonotypes expanded above 0.001.

Concerning this clonotype itself: The target antigen is unknown.

Clinical symptoms, serum thyroxine and TRAb, thyroid ultrasound and orbital computed tomography together formed the diagnostic basis. Fresh peripheral blood, 10 ml, yielded the PBMCs. Germline V gene lookup returns CDR1 LGHNA and CDR2 YSLEER. V lost 1 base and J 6 bases, leaving 13 bases between the germline ends. The CDR3 extends over 15 amino acids. Amplification targeted TCR beta CDR3 regions from RNA transcripts. An initial round of RT-PCR targeting the TCR CDR3 relied on the HTBI primer set. TCRdb analysed the multiplex PCR reads with MiXCR anew, one entry per CDR3 protein. The sample lists nearly 750,000 distinct CDR3 sequences; 30% to 40% were seen once.

The sequence was obtained from a woman aged 40 to 49 with Graves' hyperthyroidism. The sample comprised blood. The gene calls are TRBV4-3 and TRBJ1-5; D possibly corresponds to TRBD1 (5 bases). The CDR3 protein is CASSQAISGSQPQHF. The CDR3 nucleotides are TGCGCCAGCAGCCAAGCTATATCAGGGTCTCAGCCCCAGCATTTT.